These T cell receptor beta chains were read from a single sample in a study of T cell responses to AZD1222 COVID-19 vaccine. This table comes from immunoSEQ multiplex PCR, and its TCRdb copy is limited to in-frame clones, with some not included. The sample lists over 50,000 clones, about four fifths seen once, with less than 9.5% in the top ten. The sample in question was peripheral blood, obtained on day 0 of AZD1222 vaccination. Receptors originate from an adult in good health. Each CDR3 is given with its conserved first and last residue. The order of the fields is V gene, clone size, J gene, D gene, CDR3 protein, CDR3 DNA. A D gene is named only where the DNA matches it firmly. Expanded clones get a size class; other rows say once, few or many, or leave the size out.

TRBV4-3,-,TRBJ1-2,TRBD1,CASSQADRAYGYTF,TGCGCCAGCAGCCAAGCGGACAGGGCCTATGGCTACACCTTC
TRBV5-4,-,TRBJ1-1,TRBD1,CASSLVAGGMNTEAFF,TGTGCCAGCAGCTTGGTGGCAGGGGGGATGAACACTGAAGCTTTCTTT
TRBV5-5,-,TRBJ2-3,TRBD2,CASSFRAGDGTDTQYF,TGTGCCAGCAGCTTCAGAGCGGGGGACGGCACAGATACGCAGTATTTT
TRBV7-9,-,TRBJ2-5,-,CASSFLGARETQYF,TGTGCCAGCAGCTTCTTGGGGGCTCGTGAGACCCAGTACTTC
TRBV7-9,-,TRBJ2-7,TRBD2,CASSPGLAGEQYF,TGTGCCAGCAGCCCGGGACTAGCAGGTGAGCAGTACTTC
TRBV3-1/TRBV3-2,-,TRBJ2-1,TRBD2,CASSQEGPSGGFSSYNEQFF,TGTGCCAGCAGCCAAGAAGGTCCTAGCGGGGGGTTTAGCTCCTACAATGAGCAGTTCTTC
TRBV5-6,-,TRBJ2-7,TRBD2,CASSPGLQYEQYF,TGTGCCAGCAGCCCGGGACTACAATACGAGCAGTACTTC
TRBV11-2,-,TRBJ2-7,-,CASSLSGVVGEQYF,TGTGCCAGCAGCTTGTCAGGGGTAGTCGGCGAGCAGTACTTC
TRBV5-1,-,TRBJ2-2,TRBD1,CASSIRGRMVGELFF,TGCGCCAGCAGCATCAGGGGGCGAATGGTCGGGGAGCTGTTTTTT
TRBV4-3,-,TRBJ2-5,TRBD2,CASSQEVAGKKTQYF,TGCGCCAGCAGCCAAGAGGTAGCGGGGAAAAAGACCCAGTACTTC
TRBV20-1,-,TRBJ2-7,-,CSAFHIDEQYF,TGCAGTGCTTTCCACATCGACGAGCAGTACTTC
TRBV7-8,-,TRBJ2-1,-,CASSNAEGSGYNEQFF,TGTGCCAGCAGCAACGCGGAGGGTTCCGGGTACAATGAGCAGTTCTTC
TRBV12-5,-,TRBJ1-3,-,CASGQEWPSSGNTIYF,TGTGCTAGTGGCCAGGAGTGGCCCTCCTCTGGAAACACCATATATTTT
TRBV7-8,-,TRBJ2-7,-,CASSVGAGVLYEQYF,TGTGCCAGCAGCGTAGGGGCAGGGGTTCTCTACGAGCAGTACTTC
TRBV9,-,TRBJ1-2,-,CASSVERVGPGYTF,TGTGCCAGCAGCGTAGAGAGGGTGGGTCCGGGCTACACCTTC
TRBV7-9,few,TRBJ1-4,-,CASSLKGGMRKLFF,TGTGCCAGCAGCTTGAAGGGAGGAATGAGGAAACTGTTTTTT
TRBV2,-,TRBJ2-2,TRBD2,CASSVWTSGGGELFF,TGTGCCAGCAGTGTGTGGACTAGCGGGGGTGGAGAGCTGTTTTTT
TRBV3-1/TRBV3-2,-,TRBJ2-1,TRBD2,CASTERGGYNEQFF,TGTGCCAGCACCGAGCGGGGGGGCTACAATGAGCAGTTCTTC
TRBV7-2,-,TRBJ1-2,TRBD1,CASSSWTGIGYGYTF,TGTGCCAGCAGCTCCTGGACAGGGATCGGCTATGGCTACACCTTC